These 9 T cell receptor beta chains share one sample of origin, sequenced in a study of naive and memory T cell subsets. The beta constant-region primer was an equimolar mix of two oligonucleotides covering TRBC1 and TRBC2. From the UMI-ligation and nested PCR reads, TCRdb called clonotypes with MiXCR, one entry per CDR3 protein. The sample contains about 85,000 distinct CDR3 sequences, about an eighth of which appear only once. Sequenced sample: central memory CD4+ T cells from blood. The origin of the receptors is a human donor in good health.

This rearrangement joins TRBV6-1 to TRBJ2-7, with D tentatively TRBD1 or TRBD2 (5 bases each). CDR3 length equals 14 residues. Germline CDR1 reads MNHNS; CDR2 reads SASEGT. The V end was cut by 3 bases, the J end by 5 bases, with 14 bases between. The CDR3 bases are TGTGCCAGCAGTGATCAGGGACGGAGCGACGAGCAGTACTTC. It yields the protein CASSDQGRSDEQYF.

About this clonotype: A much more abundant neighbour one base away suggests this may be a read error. The CDR3 loop reads CASSPSAGSSYEQYF. The DNA of the CDR3 is TGTGCCAGCAGTCCCTCAGCGGGGAGTTCCTACGAGCAGTACTTC. The chain combines TRBV6-6 with TRBJ2-7; 7 bases are shared with TRBD2. Germline trimming cut 5 bases from V and 1 base from J; bases unmatched to any gene: 8. This CDR3 is 15 amino acids long. The germline V gene has CDR1 MNHNY and CDR2 SVGAGI (reference sequence).

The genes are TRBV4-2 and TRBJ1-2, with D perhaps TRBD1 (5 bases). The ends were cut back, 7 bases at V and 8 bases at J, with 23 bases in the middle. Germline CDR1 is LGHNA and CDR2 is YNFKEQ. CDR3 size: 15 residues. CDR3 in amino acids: CASNEAGGGGGGYTF. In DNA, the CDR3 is TGTGCCAGCAACGAAGCGGGTGGGGGGGGAGGAGGCTACACCTTC.

In DNA, the CDR3 is TGTGCCAGCAGACCCCCTCGCGGGAGGGTGAGTGAGCAGTTCTTC. This sequence encodes CASRPPRGRVSEQFF. The chain carries TRBV28 and TRBJ2-1, with 9 bases matching TRBD2. Germline V lookup: CDR1 MDHEN, CDR2 SYDVKM. This CDR3 is built from 15 residues. Trimming cost V 6 bases and J 9 bases; bases outside gene matches: 12.

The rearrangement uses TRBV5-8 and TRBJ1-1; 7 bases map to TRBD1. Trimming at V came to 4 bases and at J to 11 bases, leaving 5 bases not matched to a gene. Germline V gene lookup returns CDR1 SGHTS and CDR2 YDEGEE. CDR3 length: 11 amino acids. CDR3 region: CASSKGQKAFF. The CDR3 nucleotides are TGTGCCAGCAGCAAGGGACAGAAGGCTTTCTTT.

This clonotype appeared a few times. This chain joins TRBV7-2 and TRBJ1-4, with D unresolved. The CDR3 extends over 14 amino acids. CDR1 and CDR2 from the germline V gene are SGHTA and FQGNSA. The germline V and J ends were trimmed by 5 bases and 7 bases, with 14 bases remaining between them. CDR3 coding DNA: TGTGCCAGCAGCCCGACGGGCTTTCGTGAAAAACTGTTTTTT. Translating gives CASSPTGFREKLFF.

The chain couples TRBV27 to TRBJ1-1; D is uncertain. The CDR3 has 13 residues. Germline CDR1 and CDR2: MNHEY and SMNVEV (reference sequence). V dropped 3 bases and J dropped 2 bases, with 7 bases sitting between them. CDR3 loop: CASSFWINTEAFF. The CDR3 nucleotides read TGTGCCAGCAGTTTCTGGATCAACACTGAAGCTTTCTTT.

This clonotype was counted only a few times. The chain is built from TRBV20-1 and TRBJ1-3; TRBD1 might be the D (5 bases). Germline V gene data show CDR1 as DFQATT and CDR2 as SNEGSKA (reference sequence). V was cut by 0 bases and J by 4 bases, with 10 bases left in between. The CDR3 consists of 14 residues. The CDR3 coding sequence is TGCAGTGCTAGAGATCAGGGTAACGGAAACACCATATATTTT. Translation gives CSARDQGNGNTIYF.

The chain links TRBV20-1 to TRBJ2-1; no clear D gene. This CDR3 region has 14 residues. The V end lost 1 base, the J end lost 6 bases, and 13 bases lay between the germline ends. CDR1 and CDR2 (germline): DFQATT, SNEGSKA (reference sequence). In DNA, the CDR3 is TGCAGTGCTAGAGTTGAGGCTCCTGGCAATGAGCAGTTCTTC. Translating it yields CSARVEAPGNEQFF.